The clone carrying this TCR beta chain is a singleton in its sample. Antigen specificity is unknown. With a J-beta primer mix and a sample-barcoded 5' primer, a second PCR ran roughly 6 to 12 cycles. Each cDNA molecule, via a template-switch adaptor with 12 random nucleotides, was tagged. A single record per CDR3 protein comes from TCRdb applying MiXCR to the 5' RACE reads. The sample includes about 1.4 million distinct CDR3 sequences, approximately 59% of them seen just once. This sample was included in a study of blood T cells in healthy people across ages. Study outcomes and limitations: Long-lived and aged donors differed, with more naive CD4+ cells and higher diversity in the long-lived.

Total RNA amounts of at least 5.5 micrograms were extracted per sample. Trimming took 2 bases from V and 8 from J, leaving 19 bases between them. CDR1 SGHRS and CDR2 YFSETQ come from the germline V gene. The CDR3 covers 15 residues. The sequence derives from a man aged 18 to 29 in good health. This chain joins TRBV5-1 and TRBJ1-2; possible D gene TRBD1, 6 bases. The sequenced sample consisted of blood. CDR3 DNA: TGCGCCAGCAGCTTTGGGCTGACAGGCGGTTGCGGCTACACCTTC. It specifies CASSFGLTGGCGYTF.